This T cell receptor (gamma chain) was sequenced during a study of gamma-delta chains in newborns, infants, children (dated by TCRdb to about 2019). In the study overall: According to the study title, microbial exposure causes polyclonal expansion of innate gammadelta T cells right after birth. Right after human newborns were born, the researchers looked at the way microbial exposure shaped their populations of innate gammadelta T cells.

The listed sequencing device is Illumina MiSeq. Clones were re-identified by TCRdb from the public reads with CATT, and rows with the same DNA were merged. The sample table records around 3,600 gamma-chain clones; roughly 57% of these occur just once. The ten largest clones take up around 15% of the sample. As to this clone: The antigen this receptor binds is unknown. No base qualities exist here, and no much larger clone lies one base off it.

Counted from cysteine to phenylalanine, this CDR3 has 12 amino acids. Only the CDR3 region is kept as DNA, spanning 36 bases read in frame from base 1. The germline V gene (reference sequence) yields VTNTFY for CDR1 and YDVSTARD for CDR2. Trimmed from V: 2 bases; trimmed from J: 7 bases; junction bases lacking a gene match: 5. This chain joins TRGV3 to TRGJ1 or TRGJ2. TCRdb offers no J gene call, so here the DNA was matched to germline to obtain one. The source of this sequence is a child who was a newborn, infant or young child, either healthy, febrile or measles-vaccinated (not recorded which). The sequencing sample was made of blood. The CDR3 in this case is CATWDTRYKKLF. The DNA is as follows: TGTGCCACCTGGGACACAAGGTATAAGAAACTCTTT.